These 5 T cell receptor beta chains originate from one sample sequenced in a study of blood T cell repertoires in COVID-19. Generated by immunoSEQ multiplex PCR, the TCRdb table keeps only in-frame clones and is missing some. Here the sample spans some 130,000 clones, 86% being singletons. The sample taken for sequencing was peripheral blood. These receptors came from a woman between 65 and 79 years old with COVID-19, enrolled during active disease.

The chain has TRBV5-1 and TRBJ2-7, with 10 bases aligning to TRBD1. This CDR3 comprises 14 residues. V lost 4 bases and J lost 5; bases outside the gene matches: 6. Germline CDR1 and CDR2: SGHRS and YFSETQ. CDR3 nucleotide sequence: TGCGCCAGCAGCCCCCAGACAGGGGGCGACGAGCAGTACTTC. Its translation is CASSPQTGGDEQYF. Full variable domain (remainder filled in from reference TRBV5-1 and TRBJ2-7): KAGVTQTPRYLIKTRGQQVTLSCSPISGHRSVSWYQQTPGQGLQFLFEYFSETQRNKGNFPGRFSGRQFSNSRSEMNVSTLELGDSALYLCASSPQTGGDEQYFGPGTRLTVT.

The chain employs TRBV2 and TRBJ2-7; D gene uncertain. The V gene's germline CDR1 is SNHLY and CDR2 FYNNEI. V was clipped by 6 bases and J by 0 bases, with 6 bases between them. This CDR3 spans 12 amino acids. CDR3 amino acids: CASRPGSYEQYF. The CDR3 bases are TGTGCCAGCAGACCCGGCTCCTACGAGCAGTACTTC.

This chain joins TRBV5-6 and TRBJ2-5, with 7 bases aligning to TRBD2. J was trimmed by 4 bases and V by 7 bases; bases with no gene match: 10. Germline CDR1 reads SGHDT; CDR2 reads YYEEEE. This CDR3 region has 14 residues. The CDR3 bases are TGTGCCAGCCTCTCCCGGGGGGTCCGAGAGACCCAGTACTTC. It is translated as CASLSRGVRETQYF.

J is TRBJ2-3 and V is TRBV5-6; 10 bases line up with TRBD1. The trim removed 4 bases at V and 4 bases at J, leaving 9 bases unmatched. CDR1 and CDR2 from the germline V gene are SGHDT and YYEEEE. The length of the CDR3 is 16 residues. CDR3 in amino acids: CASSPWWDRGSDTQYF. CDR3 in DNA: TGTGCCAGCAGCCCTTGGTGGGACAGGGGATCAGATACGCAGTATTTT.

The chain couples TRBV5-1 to TRBJ1-6; 8 bases line up with TRBD1. The V and J ends lost 5 bases and 7 bases, in that order; junction bases with no gene match: 5. This CDR3 region has 14 residues. Germline values: CDR1 SGHRS, CDR2 YFSETQ. CDR3 sequence reads: CASRGTGKNSPLHF. As DNA, the CDR3 is TGCGCCAGCAGGGGGACAGGAAAAAATTCACCCCTCCACTTT.